Each of the 17 T cell receptor beta chains below was sequenced from the same sample in a study of CD8+CD57+ T cells in acquired aplastic anemia. Genomic DNA served as template for TCR beta VDJ and CDR3 profiling. TCRdb itself ran the reads through MiXCR, one entry per CDR3 protein. The sample shows a few hundred thousand distinct CDR3 sequences, approximately 51% of them seen only once. Before being chosen for sequencing, patients had shown CD8+CD57+ cell expansion by flow cytometry. The sequenced sample consisted of sorted CD4+, CD8+, or CD8+CD57+ T cells (not recorded which) from PBMCs. The receptors were gathered from a human donor with aplastic anemia.

The V gene is TRBV20-1, the J gene TRBJ2-7; D possibly corresponds to TRBD1 (5 bases). From germline, CDR1 is DFQATT and CDR2 SNEGSKA (reference sequence). The V gene lost 0 bases and the J gene lost 5 bases, with 5 bases spanning the gap. This CDR3 region has 11 residues. Here the CDR3 reads CSARDRDEQYF. The CDR3 DNA reads as TGCAGTGCTAGAGACAGGGACGAGCAGTACTTC.

This clonotype was counted a few times. This sequence joins TRBV7-2 and TRBJ2-1; D perhaps matches TRBD1 (8 bases). Germline lookup yields CDR1 SGHTA and CDR2 FQGNSA. This CDR3 comprises 16 residues. Trimming removed 9 bases from V and 5 bases from J, with 23 bases in between. The CDR3 spells CASRGTGAGLDNEQFF. CDR3 nucleotide sequence: TGTGCCAGTAGAGGGACAGGAGCGGGGCTTGACAATGAGCAGTTCTTC.

This chain joins TRBV10-3 and TRBJ2-6; perhaps D is TRBD1 or TRBD2 (5 bases each). Germline CDR1 reads ENHRY; CDR2 reads SYGVKD. The CDR3 runs to 18 residues. V lost 6 bases to trimming and J lost 0 bases, with 18 bases between them. The CDR3 region has the DNA TGTGCCATCAGGGGGTCTGGGACGACGTCCTCTGGGGCCAACGTCCTGACTTTC. Encoded protein: CAIRGSGTTSSGANVLTF.

Points on this clonotype: Relative to the germline gene, one junction end is altered; a read error may explain this. The J gene is TRBJ1-2, the V gene TRBV4-1; D is ambiguous. The CDR3 loop spans 8 amino acids. The V gene's germline CDR1 is MGHRA and CDR2 YSYEKL. The CDR3 reads CASSLRPF. The CDR3 DNA is TGCGCCAGCAGCCTGAGACCCTTC.

The chain combines TRBV5-1 with TRBJ2-7; weak D call: TRBD1 (7 bases). The CDR3 contains 16 residues. Trimming cost V 1 base and J 3 bases, with 17 bases left between them. CDR1 SGHRS and CDR2 YFSETQ come from the germline V gene. The CDR3 loop is CASSLIAGQRVYEQYF. In nucleotides, the CDR3 is TGCGCCAGCAGCTTGATTGCGGGACAGCGAGTCTACGAGCAGTACTTC.

Details on this clonotype: One junction end disagrees with the germline gene, perhaps due to a read error. V is TRBV11-2 and J is TRBJ2-5; D tentatively reads TRBD1 or TRBD2 (5 bases each). The germline V gene encodes CDR1 SGHAT and CDR2 FQNNGV. The CDR3 is 15 amino acids. CDR3 bases: TGTGCCAGCAGTCTAGGGGCGGTGGGGAGAGAGTCCCAGTACTTC. Its protein product is CASSLGAVGRESQYF.

This rearrangement joins TRBV6-1 to TRBJ1-4; the D is unclear. Germline loops: CDR1 MNHNS, CDR2 SASEGT. The CDR3 loop spans 15 amino acids. Trimming removed 4 bases at V and 1 base at J, with 10 bases between. CDR3 coding DNA: TGTGCCAGCAGTGCTCGTTTGGGAACTAATGAAAAACTGTTTTTT. Protein sequence: CASSARLGTNEKLFF.

This clonotype occurred many times. The genes are TRBV12-3 or TRBV12-4 and TRBJ1-1, with D maybe TRBD1 (5 bases). V was trimmed by 7 bases and J by 11 bases, leaving 20 bases between them. This CDR3 comprises 13 residues. CDR3 sequence (DNA): TGTGCCAGCACCCAGGGCGGGGGGGTGAGTGCTTTCTTT. Translated: CASTQGGGVSAFF.

Of note for this clonotype: The conserved final phenylalanine or tryptophan is absent from the CDR3, which likely points to a read error. The chain is built from TRBV20-1 and TRBJ2-7; 7 bases align to TRBD2. The trim removed 2 bases at V and 2 bases at J, leaving 3 bases unmatched. The CDR3 consists of 13 residues. Germline V gives CDR1 DFQATT, CDR2 SNEGSKA (reference sequence). The CDR3 DNA is TGCAGTGCTAGACTGGCGGGGGCCTACGAGCAGTACCTC. Its protein product is CSARLAGAYEQYL.

CDR3 sequence: CASSVELGGITDTQYF. In nucleotides, the CDR3 is TGTGCCAGCAGCGTAGAGTTGGGGGGGATCACAGATACGCAGTATTTT. The chain uses TRBV9 and TRBJ2-3, with 7 bases matching TRBD2. Germline CDR1 is SGDLS and CDR2 is YYNGEE. V shed 0 bases and J 2 bases; nucleotides not matched to a gene: 6. This CDR3 region has 16 residues.

This chain connects TRBV19 to TRBJ2-1; tentative D call: TRBD1 (7 bases). The V end was cut by 4 bases, the J end by 8 bases, with 21 bases between. Germline CDR1 LNHDA, CDR2 SQIVND (reference sequence). The CDR3 consists of 16 residues. The CDR3 DNA sequence: TGTGCCAGTAGTAGCCTACAGGGGACTCCTACATATGAGCAGTTCTTC. This encodes CASSSLQGTPTYEQFF.

The chain couples TRBV25-1 to TRBJ2-7; D not certain. The germline V gene encodes CDR1 MGHDK and CDR2 SYGVNS. V lost 2 bases and J lost 5, with 16 bases in between. This CDR3 is 15 amino acids long. The CDR3 DNA follows: TGTGCCAGCAGTGAAAAGGCAGGTCTACCGGACGAGCAGTACTTC. It yields the protein CASSEKAGLPDEQYF.

About this clonotype itself: Sequence at one end of the junction differs from germline and may be a read error. The chain uses TRBV10-3 and TRBJ1-1, with 10 nucleotides matching TRBD1. Germline V gives CDR1 ENHRY, CDR2 SYGVKD. CDR3 length equals 17 residues. In DNA, the CDR3 is TGTGCTATCAGTGAGCCGACGGACAGGGGGATATACACTGAAGCTTTCTTT. Protein: CAISEPTDRGIYTEAFF.

Concerning this clonotype: It is unclear where the CDR3 begins or ends on the DNA, so no DNA is shown, and the CDR3 is as TCRdb lists it. This chain links TRBV7-9 with TRBJ2-2; the table's TRBD2 call for D was not verified on the DNA. The CDR3 spans 20 amino acids, including both terminal residues. In germline, CDR1 is SEHNR, CDR2 FQNEAQ (reference sequence). CDR3 loop: CASSLCQRDWLHLRFGELFF.

The rearrangement joins TRBV12-5 to TRBJ1-2; possibly TRBD1 for D (6 bases). The ends were cut back, 4 bases at V and 6 bases at J, with 24 bases in the middle. Looked up from germline, CDR1 is LGHNT and CDR2 is FRNRAP. The CDR3 is 17 residues long. DNA for the CDR3: TGTGCTAGTGGTTCGTGGGTAAACATAAGGGGGGCTCATGGCTACACCTTC. It yields the protein CASGSWVNIRGAHGYTF. Filled out from reference TRBV12-5 and TRBJ1-2, the complete variable domain reads DARVTQTPRHKVTEMGQEVTMRCQPILGHNTVFWYRQTMMQGLELLAYFRNRAPLDDSGMPKDRFSAEMPDATLATLKIQPSEPRDSAVYFCASGSWVNIRGAHGYTFGSGTRLTVV.

The rearrangement uses TRBV2 and TRBJ1-2; D unresolved. Deletions cut 4 bases from V and 2 bases from J, with 14 bases between. The CDR3 consists of 15 residues. Germline-derived CDR1 and CDR2 are SNHLY and FYNNEI. The CDR3 region has the DNA TGTGCCAGCAGTGGGATGACAAGCGCCAACTATGGCTACACCTTC. Its translation is CASSGMTSANYGYTF.

This clonotype has a count of ten or more. V is TRBV10-3 and J is TRBJ1-1; 9 positions agree with TRBD1. With V trimmed by 8 bases and J by 1 base, 5 bases remained unmatched. CDR1 is ENHRY and CDR2 is SYGVKD in the germline V gene. The CDR3 totals 14 residues. DNA for the CDR3: TGTGCCATCGGGACAGGGTTGGGGAACACTGAAGCTTTCTTT. Amino acids: CAIGTGLGNTEAFF.